One and the same sample provided the 21 T cell receptor beta chains below, sequenced in a study of monozygotic twins with inflammatory bowel disease (dated by TCRdb to between 2018 and 2021). Preparation of the library involved 5' RACE. TCRdb lists the instrument as Illumina HiSeq 2500. Reads reprocessed by TCRdb are summarized as one entry per CDR3 protein sequence, and DNA is absent. The table for this sample lists about 110,000 distinct CDR3 sequences. The ten largest clonotypes hold roughly an eighth of the sample. Sequencing was carried out using blood. These receptors were obtained from a human donor with ulcerative colitis or Crohn's disease, or a healthy co-twin of an affected twin (not recorded which).

The chain uses TRBV7-2 and TRBJ1-3; the TCRdb call, TRBD1, lacks DNA for checking. The CDR3 totals 16 residues. Germline V gene lookup returns CDR1 SGHTA and CDR2 FQGNSA. The CDR3 loop is CASSPLGFPRGNTIYF.

V is TRBV2 and J is TRBJ2-1; with no DNA, the TCRdb D assignment of TRBD2 cannot be verified. Germline V gene sequence: CDR1 SNHLY, CDR2 FYNNEI. The CDR3 is 13 amino acids. The CDR3 here is CASRMASGVQQFF. Variable domain in full (rest from reference TRBV2 and TRBJ2-1): EPEVTQTPSHQVTQMGQEVILRCVPISNHLYFYWYRQILGQKVEFLVSFYNNEISEKSEIFDDQFSVERPDGSNFTLKIRSTKLEDSAMYFCASRMASGVQQFFGPGTRLTVL.

This rearrangement joins TRBV13 to TRBJ2-1; the D call of TRBD2 rests on TCRdb alone, since no DNA is present to check it. Germline loops: CDR1 PRHDT, CDR2 FYEKMQ (reference sequence). The CDR3 has 16 amino acids. The CDR3 region is CASSGIAGANYNEQFF.

This chain joins TRBV20-1 and TRBJ2-3. Germline values: CDR1 DFQATT, CDR2 SNEGSKA (reference sequence). CDR3 length: 13 residues. This CDR3 reads CSARGSAGDTQYF.

The chain recombines TRBV7-9 with TRBJ1-2; the D call of TRBD1 rests on TCRdb alone, since no DNA is present to check it. Germline V CDR1 and CDR2: SEHNR, FQNEAQ (reference sequence). CDR3 size: 15 residues. The CDR3 sequence is CASSPLRDRVPGYTF.

The chain carries TRBV6-2 or TRBV6-3 and TRBJ1-5; lacking DNA, the TRBD1 call made by TCRdb goes unchecked. The CDR3 contains 15 residues. Germline CDR1 reads MNHEY; CDR2 reads SVGEGT. The CDR3 here is CASSYSGQGSRAQHF.

The chain uses TRBV5-4 and TRBJ1-4; TCRdb designates TRBD1, a call that cannot be tested without DNA. CDR3 length: 18 residues. Looked up from germline, CDR1 is SGHNT and CDR2 is YYREEE (reference sequence). The CDR3 here is CASSLGTGGLPTYEKLFF.

The J gene is TRBJ1-2, the V gene TRBV2. The CDR3 covers 14 residues. Germline loops: CDR1 SNHLY, CDR2 FYNNEI. CDR3 region: CASSDGTSRGGYTF. Looking up the rest from reference TRBV2 and TRBJ1-2 gives the full variable domain: EPEVTQTPSHQVTQMGQEVILRCVPISNHLYFYWYRQILGQKVEFLVSFYNNEISEKSEIFDDQFSVERPDGSNFTLKIRSTKLEDSAMYFCASSDGTSRGGYTFGSGTRLTVV.

The chain employs TRBV19 and TRBJ2-1; TCRdb selects TRBD2, and the lack of DNA leaves this call unchecked. Germline CDR1 LNHDA, CDR2 SQIVND (reference sequence). This CDR3 spans 18 amino acids. CDR3 amino acids: CASSSGTRGAFGYNEQFF.

V and J are TRBV7-8 and TRBJ2-1. The CDR3 is 15 residues long. Germline CDR1 is SGHVS and CDR2 is FQNEAQ. The CDR3 here is CASSRLRVSYNEQFF.

This chain connects TRBV6-2 or TRBV6-3 to TRBJ2-3; TCRdb returns TRBD1, unconfirmable since there is no DNA. Germline values: CDR1 MNHEY, CDR2 SVGEGT. The length of the CDR3 is 15 residues. The CDR3 is CASIYGQGGTDTQYF.

The chain links TRBV28 to TRBJ1-6; TCRdb lists TRBD1, though no DNA is available to test this call. Germline V CDR1 and CDR2: MDHEN, SYDVKM. The CDR3 is 15 residues long. The CDR3 sequence: CASSIAGRSNSPLHF.

The V call is TRBV19, the J call TRBJ1-1. The CDR3 has 14 residues. Germline values: CDR1 LNHDA, CDR2 SQIVND (reference sequence). CDR3 amino acids: CASSLSGPKGGAFF.

The gene calls are TRBV11-2 and TRBJ2-7; TCRdb's D gene call, TRBD2, goes unchecked for lack of DNA. The CDR3 runs to 14 residues. The germline CDR1 and CDR2 sequences are SGHAT and FQNNGV. The CDR3 region is CASSSSLGTYEQYF.

The gene calls are TRBV4-2 and TRBJ1-1; lacking DNA, the TRBD1 call made by TCRdb goes unchecked. The germline CDR1 and CDR2 sequences are LGHNA and YNFKEQ. The CDR3 contains 13 residues. The CDR3 loop is CASSQEGAEEAFF.

The chain is built from TRBV5-6 and TRBJ1-1. The germline V gene encodes CDR1 SGHDT and CDR2 YYEEEE. The CDR3 totals 15 residues. CDR3 sequence reads: CASSLAEGMDTEAFF.

The rearrangement links TRBV4-1 to TRBJ2-1. Germline V gene sequence: CDR1 MGHRA, CDR2 YSYEKL. The CDR3 sequence is 16 residues long. The CDR3 region is CASSQDHRGSYNEQFF.

The J gene is TRBJ1-1, the V gene TRBV6-1; no DNA is available, so the TRBD1 call from TCRdb remains unchecked. Germline CDR1 is MNHNS and CDR2 is SASEGT. The CDR3 totals 14 residues. The CDR3 loop reads CASSPDLVGTEAFF.

The chain couples TRBV27 to TRBJ2-1; as DNA is missing, the TRBD1 call by TCRdb cannot be tested. Looked up from germline, CDR1 is MNHEY and CDR2 is SMNVEV (reference sequence). The CDR3 runs 14 residues. The CDR3 sequence is CASSNLGQYNEQFF.

The chain employs TRBV6-1 and TRBJ2-5; the D gene TCRdb calls, TRBD2, cannot be checked with no DNA. In germline, CDR1 is MNHNS, CDR2 SASEGT. The CDR3 is 13 residues long. The CDR3 here is CASTSDPRETQYF.

CDR3 sequence reads: CASSLDRGSTDTQYF. This rearrangement joins TRBV5-4 to TRBJ2-3; TCRdb's D gene call, TRBD1, goes unchecked for lack of DNA. The CDR3 loop spans 15 amino acids. From germline, CDR1 is SGHNT and CDR2 YYREEE (reference sequence).